The clone carrying this TCR beta chain was found a few times. Its antigen is not known. What was sequenced were expressed TCRB transcripts, since all of the isolated RNA had been reverse transcribed. Sequencing was performed with immunoSEQ multiplex PCR; in TCRdb, only in-frame clones are kept and a portion is missing. The sample includes 500,000 to 850,000 clones, about 14% seen only once; the top ten take roughly 0.04%. These data belong to a study of beta chain features in type 1 diabetes. Study observations and caveats: Moderate yet significant TCRB CDR3 shortening was seen in Type 1 diabetes patients in all four CD4+ subsets. It was among patients, rather than healthy donors, that naive, central memory and Treg TCRB repertoires appeared more similar.

This CDR3 is 14 amino acids long. CDR1 and CDR2 from the germline V gene are SGHAT and FQNNGV. V was cut by 7 bases and J by 7 bases, with 18 bases left in between. Sequencing was performed on naive CD4+ T cells from blood. The sequence derives from a man aged 18 to 29 with type 1 diabetes. The rearrangement joins TRBV11-2 to TRBJ2-3, with a tentative D call TRBD2 (5 bases). CDR3 region: CASTLVRASNTQYF. CDR3 DNA: TGTGCCAGCACATTAGTGCGGGCTTCGAATACGCAGTATTTT.